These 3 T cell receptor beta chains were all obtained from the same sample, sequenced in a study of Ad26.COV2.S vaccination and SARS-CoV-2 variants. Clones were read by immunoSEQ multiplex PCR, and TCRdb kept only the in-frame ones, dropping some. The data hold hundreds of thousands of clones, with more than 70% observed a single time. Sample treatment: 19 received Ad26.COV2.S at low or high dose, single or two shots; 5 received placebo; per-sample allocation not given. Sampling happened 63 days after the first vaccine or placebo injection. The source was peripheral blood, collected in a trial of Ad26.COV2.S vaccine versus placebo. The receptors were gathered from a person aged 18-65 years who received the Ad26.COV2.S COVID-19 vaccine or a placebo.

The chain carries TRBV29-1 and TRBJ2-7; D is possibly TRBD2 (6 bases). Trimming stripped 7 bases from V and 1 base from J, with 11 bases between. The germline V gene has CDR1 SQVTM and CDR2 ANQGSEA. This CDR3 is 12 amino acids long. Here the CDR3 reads CSGGDFSYEQYF. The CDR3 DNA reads TGCAGCGGTGGGGACTTTTCCTACGAGCAGTACTTC.

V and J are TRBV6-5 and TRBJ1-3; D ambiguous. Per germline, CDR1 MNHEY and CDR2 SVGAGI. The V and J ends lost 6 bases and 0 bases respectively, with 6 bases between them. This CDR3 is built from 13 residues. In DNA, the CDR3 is TGTGCCAGCAGACGGTACTCTGGAAACACCATATATTTT. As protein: CASRRYSGNTIYF.

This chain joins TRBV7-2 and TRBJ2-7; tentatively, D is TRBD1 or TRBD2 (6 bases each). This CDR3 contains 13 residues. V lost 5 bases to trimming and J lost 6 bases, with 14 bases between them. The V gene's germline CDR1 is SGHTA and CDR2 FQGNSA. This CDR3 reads CASSPGATSEQYF. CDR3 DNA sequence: TGTGCCAGCAGCCCGGGGGCTACAAGCGAGCAGTACTTC.